This TCR beta chain was profiled in a study of blood T cell repertoires in COVID-19. Across the whole study: COVID-19 samples from acute and convalescent phases originated in the United States, Italy and Spain. PBMCs, B-cell-depleted T cells, or T cells were the source of the cDNA or gDNA that made up the material.

How the authors handled the data: Quantification of nucleated cells was approximated via reference gene primer amplification. Generated by immunoSEQ multiplex PCR, the TCRdb table keeps only in-frame clones and is missing some. D and trimming were read from the DNA, whereas the V and J calls and clone size are those reported in that table. The table has about 200,000 clones, around nine tenths seen once; the top ten hold 15% to 20%. The sample consisted of peripheral blood. The source of this sequence is a man between 45 and 60 years old with COVID-19, enrolled during active disease.

The CDR3 loop is CASSPIGTQEKLFF. CDR3 DNA sequence: TGTGCCAGCTCACCAATTGGGACTCAAGAAAAACTGTTTTTT. The rearrangement uses TRBV18 and TRBJ1-4, with a weak D call TRBD1 (5 bases). The V gene lost 2 bases and the J gene lost 8 bases, with 12 bases spanning the gap. From germline, CDR1 is KGHSH and CDR2 LQKENI. The CDR3 extends over 14 amino acids.